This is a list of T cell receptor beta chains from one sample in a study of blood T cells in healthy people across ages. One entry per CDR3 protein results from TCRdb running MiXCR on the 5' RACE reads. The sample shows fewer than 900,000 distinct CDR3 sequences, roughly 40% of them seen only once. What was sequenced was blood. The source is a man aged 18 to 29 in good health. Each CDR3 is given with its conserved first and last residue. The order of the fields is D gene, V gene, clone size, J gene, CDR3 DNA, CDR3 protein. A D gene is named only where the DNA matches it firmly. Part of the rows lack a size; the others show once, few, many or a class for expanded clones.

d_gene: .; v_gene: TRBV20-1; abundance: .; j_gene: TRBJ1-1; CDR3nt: TGCAGTGCTAGTCGAACCGCCAGGGTCGGCACTGAAGCTTTCTTT; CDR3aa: CSASRTARVGTEAFF
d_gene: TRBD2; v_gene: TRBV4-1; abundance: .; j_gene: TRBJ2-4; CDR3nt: TGCGCCAGCAGCAAAGGAAAGAGCGGGGGAGGTCACGATGAGCAGTACTTC; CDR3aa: CASSKGKSGGGHDEQYF
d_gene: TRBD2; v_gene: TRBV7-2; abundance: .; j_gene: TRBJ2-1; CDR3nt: TGTGCCAGCAGCTTAGAGACTAGCGGGGGTCGGCAGTTCTTC; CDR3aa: CASSLETSGGRQFF
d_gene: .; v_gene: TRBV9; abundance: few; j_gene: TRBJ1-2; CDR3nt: TGTGCCAGCAGCGTAGGACCCCAGAGACTTCACGAGACCTATGGCTACACCTTC; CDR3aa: CASSVGPQRLHETYGYTF
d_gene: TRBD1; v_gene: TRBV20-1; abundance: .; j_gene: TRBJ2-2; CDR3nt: TGCAGTGCTAGGGCCGAGACAGGGTACGGGGAGCTGTTTTTT; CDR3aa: CSARAETGYGELFF
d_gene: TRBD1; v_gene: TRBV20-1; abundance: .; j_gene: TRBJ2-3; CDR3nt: TGCAGTGCCTGGACAGGCGGCGCAGATACGCAGTATTTT; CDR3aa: CSAWTGGADTQYF
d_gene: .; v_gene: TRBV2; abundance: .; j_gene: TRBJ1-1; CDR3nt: TGTGCCACCACGTCCAGGGGCGTTGACACTGAAGCTTTCTTT; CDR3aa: CATTSRGVDTEAFF
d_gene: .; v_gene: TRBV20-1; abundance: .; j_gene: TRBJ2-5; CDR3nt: TGCAGTGCTCCCGGAACTGGCCTCCGGGAGACCCAGTACTTC; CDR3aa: CSAPGTGLRETQYF
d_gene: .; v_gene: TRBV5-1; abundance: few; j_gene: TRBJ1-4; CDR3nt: TGCGCCAGCAGTTCCCACAGAGCAACTAATGAAAAACTGTTTTTT; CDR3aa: CASSSHRATNEKLFF
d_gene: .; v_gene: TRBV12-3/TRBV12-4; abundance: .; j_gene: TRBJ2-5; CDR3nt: TGTGCCAGCAGTTGGCCCGGACAAATACGGGAGACCCAGTACTTC; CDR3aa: CASSWPGQIRETQYF
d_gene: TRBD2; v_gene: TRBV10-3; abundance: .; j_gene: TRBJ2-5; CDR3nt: TGTGCCATCAGTGGGACTAGCGGGGGGGCCGGTGCGCAGTACTTC; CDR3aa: CAISGTSGGAGAQYF
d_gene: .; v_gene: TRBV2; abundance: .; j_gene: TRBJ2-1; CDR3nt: TGTGCCAGCAGTGATGCCGGGGCAAGCACCTACAATGAGCAGTTCTTC; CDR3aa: CASSDAGASTYNEQFF
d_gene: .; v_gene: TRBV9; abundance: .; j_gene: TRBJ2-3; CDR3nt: TGTGCCAGCAGCTCACAAGCCGGGGTCGTGGATACGCAGTATTTT; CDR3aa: CASSSQAGVVDTQYF
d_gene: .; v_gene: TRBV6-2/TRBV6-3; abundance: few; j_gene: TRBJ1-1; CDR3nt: TGTGCCAGCAGCAGATTTGCCGGCTGGAACACTGAAGCTTTCTTT; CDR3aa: CASSRFAGWNTEAFF
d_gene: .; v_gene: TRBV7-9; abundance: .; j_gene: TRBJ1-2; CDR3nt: TGTGCCAGCAGCCTCACGGGGGGGGCCCACCCTAACTATGGCTACACCTTC; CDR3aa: CASSLTGGAHPNYGYTF
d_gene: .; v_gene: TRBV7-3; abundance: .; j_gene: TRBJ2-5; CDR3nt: TGTGCCAGCAGCTTAATTGCTACTAACAAAGAGACCCAGTACTTC; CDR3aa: CASSLIATNKETQYF
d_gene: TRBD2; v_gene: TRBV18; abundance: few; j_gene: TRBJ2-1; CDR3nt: TGTGCCAGCTCACTCCTGACTAGCAACAATGAGCAGTTCTTC; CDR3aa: CASSLLTSNNEQFF
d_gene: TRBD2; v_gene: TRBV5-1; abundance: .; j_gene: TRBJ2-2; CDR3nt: TGCGCCAGCAGCTTGTTCCTAGCGGGGAGAAGCGCGAACACCGGGGAGCTGTTTTTT; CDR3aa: CASSLFLAGRSANTGELFF
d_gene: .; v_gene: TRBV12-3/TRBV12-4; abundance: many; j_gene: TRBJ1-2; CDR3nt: TGTGCCAGCAGTCCCGACGAATACTATGGCTACACCTTC; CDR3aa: CASSPDEYYGYTF
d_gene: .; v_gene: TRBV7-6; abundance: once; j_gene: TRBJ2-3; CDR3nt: TGTACCAGCAGCGTCCAGGGTTACACAGATACGCAGTATTTT; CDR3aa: CTSSVQGYTDTQYF
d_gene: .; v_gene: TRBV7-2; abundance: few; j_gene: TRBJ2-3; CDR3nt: TGTGCCAGCAGCTCCAAGGCCTCCACAGATACGCAGTATTTT; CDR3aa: CASSSKASTDTQYF
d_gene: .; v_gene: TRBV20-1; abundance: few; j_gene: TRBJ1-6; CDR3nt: TGCAGTGCTAGAGATGGGATTACCGTGAGTAATTCACCCCTCCACTTT; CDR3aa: CSARDGITVSNSPLHF
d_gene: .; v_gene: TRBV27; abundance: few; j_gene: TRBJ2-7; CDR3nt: TGTGACAGCAGCCGAGCCCGTAACAGGGATGAGCAGTACTTC; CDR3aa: CDSSRARNRDEQYF
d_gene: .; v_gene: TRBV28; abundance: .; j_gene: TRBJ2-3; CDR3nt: TGTGCCAGCAGTTCGATCCGTTGGAGGGCAAGGAGCACAGATACGCAGTATTTT; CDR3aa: CASSSIRWRARSTDTQYF